These 25 T cell receptor beta chains were sequenced from one sample in a study of neurological immune-mediated disorders. MiXCR, applied by TCRdb to the 5' RACE reads, yields one record per CDR3 protein. The sample includes 35,000 to 55,000 distinct CDR3 sequences, about 6.9% of them seen just once. Specimen: CD4+ T cells from blood. The receptor source for this set is a woman aged 40 to 55 in good health.

This clonotype was seen repeatedly, ten times or more. This rearrangement joins TRBV12-3 or TRBV12-4 to TRBJ2-7; D is perhaps TRBD2 (5 bases). The CDR3 covers 14 residues. The ends were cut back, 1 base at V and 5 bases at J, with 12 bases in the middle. The CDR3 reads CASSLGGRDNEQYF. The CDR3 coding sequence is TGTGCCAGCAGTTTAGGGGGTCGGGATAACGAGCAGTACTTC.

This clonotype was seen more than once but under ten times. This chain joins TRBV19 and TRBJ2-5; 7 bases align to TRBD1. The CDR3 length is 12 residues. The germline gives CDR1 LNHDA, CDR2 SQIVND (reference sequence). The V and J ends lost 7 bases and 1 base, in that order; junction bases with no gene match: 0. The CDR3 bases are TGTGCCAGTAACAGGGGCCAAGAGACCCAGTACTTC. This codes for CASNRGQETQYF.

This clonotype showed up many times. CDR3 sequence: CASSFGELASQTQYF. The CDR3 DNA follows: TGTGCCAGCAGCTTTGGGGAACTAGCGAGCCAGACCCAGTACTTC. The rearrangement joins TRBV7-6 to TRBJ2-5; 7 bases are shared with TRBD2. The CDR3 loop spans 15 amino acids. Germline assignment: CDR1 SGHVS and CDR2 FNYEAQ. Trimming took 3 bases from V and 6 from J; bases not matched to a gene: 10.

The table lists this clonotype with many counts. This chain joins TRBV28 and TRBJ2-5, with 8 bases aligning to TRBD1. This CDR3 has 13 residues. The trim removed 6 bases at V and 5 bases at J, leaving 5 bases unmatched. Germline assignment: CDR1 MDHEN and CDR2 SYDVKM. The DNA for the CDR3 is TGTGCCAGCAGCTCCTACAGGGGGGAGACCCAGTACTTC. Encoded protein: CASSSYRGETQYF.

This clonotype has a count of ten or more. The chain has TRBV20-1 and TRBJ1-5; 7 bases map to TRBD1. This CDR3 has 15 amino acids. The germline V gene has CDR1 DFQATT and CDR2 SNEGSKA (reference sequence). The ends lost 4 bases at V and 0 bases at J; junction bases unmatched: 6. The CDR3 region has the DNA TGCAGTGCTAAACTGGGGACAGATAGCAATCAGCCCCAGCATTTT. Its protein product is CSAKLGTDSNQPQHF.

This clonotype was detected many times. This chain links TRBV28 with TRBJ2-1, with D perhaps TRBD2 (6 bases). The CDR3 runs to 16 residues. The germline CDR1 and CDR2 sequences are MDHEN and SYDVKM. V lost 5 bases and J 5 bases, leaving 19 bases between the germline ends. CDR3 DNA: TGTGCCAGCAGTCCGGCAGGGTGGGGGGTAGACAATGAGCAGTTCTTC. Amino acids: CASSPAGWGVDNEQFF.

The sample holds many counts of this clonotype. This rearrangement joins TRBV7-9 to TRBJ2-1; TRBD2 aligns across 13 bases. With V trimmed by 6 bases and J by 8 bases, 4 bases remained unmatched. The length of the CDR3 is 14 residues. The germline CDR1 and CDR2 sequences are SEHNR and FQNEAQ (reference sequence). The CDR3 nucleotides are TGTGCCAGCAGACTAGCGGGAGGGGGCTATGAGCAGTTCTTC. This codes for CASRLAGGGYEQFF. The full variable domain, in which reference TRBV7-9 and TRBJ2-1 provide the parts outside the CDR3, is DTGVSQNPRHKITKRGQNVTFRCDPISEHNRLYWYRQTLGQGPEFLTYFQNEAQLEKSRLLSDRFSAERPKGSFSTLEIQRTEQGDSAMYLCASRLAGGGYEQFFGPGTRLTVL.

This clonotype was seen more than once but under ten times. CDR3 DNA sequence: TGTGCCAGCAGTTTATCGACTAGTGGTGGAGCTGAGCAGTTCTTC. It yields the protein CASSLSTSGGAEQFF. The chain couples TRBV28 to TRBJ2-1; D possibly corresponds to TRBD2 (6 bases). Germline loops: CDR1 MDHEN, CDR2 SYDVKM. The CDR3 runs to 15 residues. Trimming left V 1 base short and J 9 bases short, with 16 bases between.

V and J are TRBV7-2 and TRBJ2-7; maybe TRBD2 (5 bases). This CDR3 contains 15 residues. Looked up from germline, CDR1 is SGHTA and CDR2 is FQGNSA. V lost 1 base and J 2 bases, leaving 12 bases between the germline ends. The CDR3 DNA sequence: TGTGCCAGCAGCTTAGTTGCGGGCAGCACCTACGAGCAGTACTTC. Translation: CASSLVAGSTYEQYF.

This clonotype was picked up many times. V gene TRBV6-4 combines with J gene TRBJ1-1; no clear D gene. V lost 2 bases to trimming and J lost 5 bases, with 9 bases between them. The V gene's germline CDR1 is MRHNA and CDR2 SNTAGT. The CDR3 length is 13 residues. Here the CDR3 DNA reads TGTGCCAGCAGTGACGGGCCGTGGACTGAAGCTTTCTTT. Translated: CASSDGPWTEAFF.

Many counts were recorded for this clonotype. This chain uses TRBV20-1 with TRBJ1-6, with 7 bases matching TRBD1. The CDR3 totals 16 residues. Losses at the gene ends were 1 base for V and 4 bases for J; bases not matched to a gene: 7. CDR1 DFQATT and CDR2 SNEGSKA come from the germline V gene (reference sequence). The CDR3 region has the DNA TGCAGTGCTAGAGGTGGCAGGGGGAATTATAATTCACCCCTCCACTTT. This translates into CSARGGRGNYNSPLHF.

Many counts were recorded for this clonotype. The V call is TRBV7-2, the J call TRBJ2-1; the D call may be TRBD1 or TRBD2 (5 bases each). CDR1 and CDR2 (germline): SGHTA, FQGNSA. The CDR3 covers 16 residues. The V end was cut by 5 bases, the J end by 5 bases, with 19 bases between. DNA for the CDR3: TGTGCCAGCAGCCCAGCTGGGACGCGGCCAGACAATGAGCAGTTCTTC. Amino acids: CASSPAGTRPDNEQFF.

V usage is TRBV5-6 and J usage is TRBJ2-7, with 12 bases identical to TRBD1. Germline lookup yields CDR1 SGHDT and CDR2 YYEEEE. V shed 4 bases and J 7 bases; nucleotides not matched to a gene: 6. This CDR3 has 14 amino acids. CDR3 protein: CASSPGTGGWEQYF. The CDR3 DNA is TGTGCCAGCAGCCCTGGGACAGGGGGCTGGGAGCAGTACTTC.

This clonotype was observed many times. The CDR3 region is CASSYTSSGNTIYF. CDR3 sequence (DNA): TGTGCCAGCAGTTACACCAGCTCTGGAAACACCATATATTTT. The chain employs TRBV27 and TRBJ1-3; D is unresolved. This CDR3 contains 14 residues. The germline gives CDR1 MNHEY, CDR2 SMNVEV (reference sequence). V gave up 4 bases and J gave up 0 bases, with 7 bases separating them.

This clonotype appeared many times. The rearrangement joins TRBV20-1 to TRBJ2-2, with a possible D match to TRBD1 (7 bases). Germline lookup yields CDR1 DFQATT and CDR2 SNEGSKA (reference sequence). The CDR3 is 15 amino acids. V gave up 5 bases and J gave up 6 bases, with 19 bases separating them. This chain's CDR3 is CSALLQDREAGELFF. DNA for the CDR3: TGCAGTGCTTTACTTCAAGACAGGGAGGCCGGGGAGCTGTTTTTT.

This clonotype occurred many times. The chain links TRBV12-3 or TRBV12-4 to TRBJ2-7; 9 positions match TRBD1. J lost 6 bases, V lost 4 bases, and 4 bases had no gene match. The CDR3 is 13 amino acids. CDR3 sequence: CASSWDREFEQYF. The CDR3 region has the DNA TGTGCCAGCAGTTGGGACAGGGAATTCGAGCAGTACTTC.

This clonotype was seen repeatedly, ten times or more. The J gene is TRBJ2-1, the V gene TRBV27; 9 nucleotides align to TRBD2. V lost 5 bases, J lost 7 bases, and 12 bases stayed unmatched. Germline CDR1 reads MNHEY; CDR2 reads SMNVEV (reference sequence). The CDR3 spans 16 residues. CDR3 nucleotides: TGTGCCAGCAGTCCCGGAAGTAGCGGGAGAGGGAATGAGCAGTTCTTC. Its translation: CASSPGSSGRGNEQFF.

This clonotype appeared many times. CDR3 bases: TGTGCCAGCAGCTCGACGGGTTTCTACAATGAGCAGTTCTTC. Translation: CASSSTGFYNEQFF. This chain connects TRBV11-2 to TRBJ2-1, with D unclear. CDR3 length: 14 residues. Germline V gives CDR1 SGHAT, CDR2 FQNNGV. Deletions cut 4 bases from V and 3 bases from J, with 10 bases between.

This clonotype was seen ten or more times. The V and J genes are TRBV20-1 and TRBJ2-2, with 8 positions matching TRBD2. The J segment lost 5 bases and the V segment lost 5 bases, leaving 10 bases of the junction unmatched. The germline CDR1 and CDR2 sequences are DFQATT and SNEGSKA (reference sequence). The CDR3 length is 15 residues. The CDR3 spells CSAAGTRGLTGELFF. CDR3 DNA: TGCAGTGCTGCGGGGACTAGGGGCTTGACCGGGGAGCTGTTTTTT.

This clonotype has at least ten counts. The chain combines TRBV29-1 with TRBJ2-3; D is undetermined. CDR1 is SQVTM, CDR2 ANQGSEA, per germline. The CDR3 has 12 amino acids. With 1 base removed from V and 7 bases from J, the gap between germline ends came to 9 bases. The CDR3 DNA follows: TGCAGCGTTGAAGTCGGCGCAAATACGCAGTATTTT. As protein: CSVEVGANTQYF.

This clonotype was seen at least ten times. In DNA form, the CDR3 reads TGCGCCAGCAGTTCAGGGGGGGTTCAAGAGACCCAGTACTTC. As protein: CASSSGGVQETQYF. The rearrangement links TRBV5-1 to TRBJ2-5; D possibly matches TRBD1 or TRBD2 (7 bases each). Germline V gene lookup returns CDR1 SGHRS and CDR2 YFSETQ. V was clipped by 5 bases and J by 2 bases, with 13 bases between them. The CDR3 contains 14 residues.

This clonotype was recorded many times. The V call is TRBV29-1, the J call TRBJ2-2; TRBD2 matches 11 bases. V was clipped by 2 bases and J by 5 bases; unmatched bases: 4. The CDR3 runs 15 residues. Germline V gene data show CDR1 as SQVTM and CDR2 as ANQGSEA. The CDR3 DNA is TGCAGCGTTGAACTACTAGCGGGAGTGACCGGGGAGCTGTTTTTT. It translates to CSVELLAGVTGELFF.

Many counts were recorded for this clonotype. The chain uses TRBV5-1 and TRBJ1-5; no definite D call. The CDR3 runs 15 residues. V was trimmed by 3 bases and J by 2 bases, leaving 12 bases between them. Per the germline V gene, CDR1 is SGHRS and CDR2 is YFSETQ. This CDR3 is CASSYDTRGNQPQHF. The CDR3 DNA reads as TGCGCCAGCAGCTACGACACGCGGGGCAATCAGCCCCAGCATTTT.

The table lists this clonotype with many counts. V gene TRBV20-1 combines with J gene TRBJ2-1; TRBD2 agrees at 8 bases. Germline V gene data show CDR1 as DFQATT and CDR2 as SNEGSKA (reference sequence). V lost 0 bases to trimming and J lost 9 bases; unmatched junction nucleotides: 7. The CDR3 is 14 amino acids. The CDR3: CSARDGVGRAEQFF. Written as DNA, the CDR3 is TGCAGTGCTAGAGATGGGGTCGGGAGGGCTGAGCAGTTCTTC.

This clonotype was recorded at least ten times. The DNA of the CDR3 is TGTGCCAGCAGCTGGAGAGGACTTAATGAAAAACTGTTTTTT. The encoded protein is CASSWRGLNEKLFF. The V call is TRBV5-6, the J call TRBJ1-4, with no clear D. Germline values: CDR1 SGHDT, CDR2 YYEEEE. The ends were cut back, 3 bases at V and 4 bases at J, with 10 bases in the middle. The CDR3 runs 14 residues. The whole variable domain, filled in from reference TRBV5-6 and TRBJ1-4, reads DAGVTQSPTHLIKTRGQQVTLRCSPKSGHDTVSWYQQALGQGPQFIFQYYEEEERQRGNFPDRFSGHQFPNYSSELNVNALLLGDSALYLCASSWRGLNEKLFFGSGTQLSVL.